These 7 T cell receptor beta chains were sequenced from one sample in a study of tumor and adjacent non-tumor tissue in lung cancer. Three rounds of nested PCR, following a modified ARM-PCR protocol, produced the TCRbeta library. TCRdb processed the multiplex PCR reads anew with MiXCR; each CDR3 protein has one entry. The table lists 130,000 or so distinct CDR3 sequences, about 66% of them singletons. RNA was extracted from bulk tissue without any cell sorting. The source material was lung tumor tissue. These receptors were taken from a man aged 25 to 40 with non-small cell lung cancer.

About this clonotype itself: Since no conserved phenylalanine or tryptophan closes the CDR3, a read error is the likely cause. This rearrangement joins TRBV6-5 to TRBJ1-1; D uncertain. CDR1 and CDR2 (germline): MNHEY, SVGAGI. This CDR3 is 13 amino acids long. Trimming pared 5 bases from V and 4 bases from J, leaving 11 bases between. CDR3 coding DNA: TGTGCCAGCAGTGGACCCTTATCCACTGAAGCTTTCTAT. Amino acid sequence: CASSGPLSTEAFY.

On this clonotype: Because the CDR3 is missing its conserved closing phenylalanine or tryptophan, this is likely a read error. The chain employs TRBV12-3 or TRBV12-4 and TRBJ2-4; 12 nucleotides align to TRBD2. Trimming removed 7 bases from V and 8 bases from J; junction bases left unmatched: 6. There are 14 residues in the CDR3. CDR3 sequence reads: CASTPLAGGDIQYS. CDR3 nucleotide sequence: TGTGCCAGCACCCCGCTAGCGGGGGGGGACATTCAGTACTCC.

Note on this clonotype: A much larger clone differs by one base, so this may be a read error. The gene calls are TRBV6-5 and TRBJ2-3; 11 bases agree with TRBD2. Trimming at V came to 2 bases and at J to 2 bases, leaving 3 bases not matched to a gene. CDR3 size: 16 residues. Germline assignment: CDR1 MNHEY and CDR2 SVGAGI. The CDR3, as DNA: TGTGCCAGCAGTTACCTGACTAGCGGGGACACAGATACGCAGTATTTT. As protein: CASSYLTSGDTDTQYF.

For this clonotype: An end of the junction does not agree with germline; a read error may underlie this. The chain is built from TRBV11-2 and TRBJ2-3, with D uncertain. There are 13 residues in the CDR3. Germline CDR1 reads SGHAT; CDR2 reads FQNNGV. CDR3: CVSSLDRTDMQYF. The CDR3 DNA reads as TGTGTCAGCAGCTTAGACCGCACAGATATGCAGTATTTT.

The chain employs TRBV5-6 and TRBJ2-7; 11 nucleotides align to TRBD2. V lost 4 bases, J lost 3 bases, and 9 bases stayed unmatched. The CDR3 is 16 amino acids. Looked up from germline, CDR1 is SGHDT and CDR2 is YYEEEE. The CDR3 region has the DNA TGTGCCAGCAGCCCGCGAGGACTAGCGGGCAACTACGAGCAGTACTTC. Residues: CASSPRGLAGNYEQYF.

This clonotype was recorded a few times. V gene TRBV20-1 combines with J gene TRBJ2-7, with 7 bases fitting TRBD2. Germline V CDR1 and CDR2: DFQATT, SNEGSKA (reference sequence). V was clipped by 5 bases and J by 2 bases; unmatched bases: 6. The CDR3 is made up of 13 amino acids. CDR3 nucleotide sequence: TGCAGTGCTGGGGGGGGGGGGACCTACGAGCAGTACTTC. Amino acids: CSAGGGGTYEQYF.

In regard to this clonotype: Relative to the germline gene, one junction end is altered; a read error may explain this. The chain couples TRBV20-1 to TRBJ1-3, with D perhaps matching TRBD1 (5 bases). CDR3 length: 14 residues. The germline V gene encodes CDR1 DFQATT and CDR2 SNEGSKA (reference sequence). In nucleotides, the CDR3 is TGCAATGCTAGAGCGGCAGGGACTGGAAACACCATATATTTT. This translates into CNARAAGTGNTIYF.